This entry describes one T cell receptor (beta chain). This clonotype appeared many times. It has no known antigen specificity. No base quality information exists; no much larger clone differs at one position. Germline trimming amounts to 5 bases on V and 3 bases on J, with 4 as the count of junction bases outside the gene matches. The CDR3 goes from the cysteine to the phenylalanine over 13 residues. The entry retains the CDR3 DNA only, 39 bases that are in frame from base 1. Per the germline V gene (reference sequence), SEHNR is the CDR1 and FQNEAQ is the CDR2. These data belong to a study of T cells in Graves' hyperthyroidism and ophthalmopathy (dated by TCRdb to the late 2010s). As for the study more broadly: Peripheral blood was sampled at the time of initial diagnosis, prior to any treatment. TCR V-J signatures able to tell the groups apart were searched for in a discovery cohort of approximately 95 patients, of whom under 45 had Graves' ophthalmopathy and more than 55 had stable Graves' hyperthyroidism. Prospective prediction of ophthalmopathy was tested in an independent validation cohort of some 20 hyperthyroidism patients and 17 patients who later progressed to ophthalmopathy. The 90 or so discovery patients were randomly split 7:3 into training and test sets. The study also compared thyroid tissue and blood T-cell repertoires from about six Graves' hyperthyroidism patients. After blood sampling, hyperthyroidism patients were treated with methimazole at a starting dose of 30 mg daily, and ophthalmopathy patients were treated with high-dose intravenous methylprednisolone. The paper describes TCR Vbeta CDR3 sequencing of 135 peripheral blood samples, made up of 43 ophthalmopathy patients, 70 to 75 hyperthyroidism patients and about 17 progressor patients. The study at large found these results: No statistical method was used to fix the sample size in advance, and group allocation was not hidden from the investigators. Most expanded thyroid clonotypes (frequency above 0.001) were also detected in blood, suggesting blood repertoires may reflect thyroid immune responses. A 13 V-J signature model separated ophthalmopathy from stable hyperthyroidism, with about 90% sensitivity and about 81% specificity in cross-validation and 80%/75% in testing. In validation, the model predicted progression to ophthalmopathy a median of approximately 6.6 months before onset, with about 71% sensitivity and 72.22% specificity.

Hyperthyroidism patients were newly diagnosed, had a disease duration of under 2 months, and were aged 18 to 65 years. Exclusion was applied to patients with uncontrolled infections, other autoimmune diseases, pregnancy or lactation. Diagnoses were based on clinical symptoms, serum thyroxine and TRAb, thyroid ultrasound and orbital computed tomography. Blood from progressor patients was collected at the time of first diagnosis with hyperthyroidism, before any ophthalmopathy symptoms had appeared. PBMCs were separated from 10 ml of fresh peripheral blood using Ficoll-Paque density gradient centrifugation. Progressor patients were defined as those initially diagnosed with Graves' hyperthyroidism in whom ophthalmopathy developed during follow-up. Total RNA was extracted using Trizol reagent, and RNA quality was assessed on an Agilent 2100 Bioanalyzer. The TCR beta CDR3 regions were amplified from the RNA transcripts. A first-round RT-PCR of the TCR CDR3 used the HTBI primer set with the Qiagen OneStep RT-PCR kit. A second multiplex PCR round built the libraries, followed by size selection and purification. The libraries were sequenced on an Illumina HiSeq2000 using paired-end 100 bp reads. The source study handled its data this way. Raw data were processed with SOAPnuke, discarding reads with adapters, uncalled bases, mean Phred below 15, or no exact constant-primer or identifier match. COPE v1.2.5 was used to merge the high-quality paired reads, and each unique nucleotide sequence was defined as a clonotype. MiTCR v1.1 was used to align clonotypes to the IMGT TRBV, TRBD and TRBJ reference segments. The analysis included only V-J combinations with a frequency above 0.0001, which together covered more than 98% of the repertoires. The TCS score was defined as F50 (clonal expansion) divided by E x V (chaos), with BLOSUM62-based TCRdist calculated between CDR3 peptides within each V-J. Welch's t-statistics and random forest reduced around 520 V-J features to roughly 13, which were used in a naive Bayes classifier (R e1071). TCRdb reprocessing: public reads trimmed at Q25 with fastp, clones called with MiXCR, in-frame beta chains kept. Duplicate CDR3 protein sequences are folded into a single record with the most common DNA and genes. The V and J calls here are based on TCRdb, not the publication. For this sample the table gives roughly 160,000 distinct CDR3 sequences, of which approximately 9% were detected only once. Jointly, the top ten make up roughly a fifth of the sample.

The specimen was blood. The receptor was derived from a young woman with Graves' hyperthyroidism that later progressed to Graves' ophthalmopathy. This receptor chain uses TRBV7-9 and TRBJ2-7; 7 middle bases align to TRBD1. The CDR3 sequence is CASSPGTDYEQYF. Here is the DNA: TGTGCCAGCAGCCCGGGGACAGACTACGAGCAGTACTTC. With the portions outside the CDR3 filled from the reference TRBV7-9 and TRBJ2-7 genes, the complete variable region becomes DTGVSQNPRHKITKRGQNVTFRCDPISEHNRLYWYRQTLGQGPEFLTYFQNEAQLEKSRLLSDRFSAERPKGSFSTLEIQRTEQGDSAMYLCASSPGTDYEQYFGPGTRLTVT.